This is a list of T cell receptor beta chains from one sample in a study of blood T cell repertoires in COVID-19. The protocol was immunoSEQ multiplex PCR, while the TCRdb copy is restricted to in-frame clones and leaves out a portion. The sample has 150,000 or so clones, 84% seen once; the top ten hold roughly two fifths. Sequences were obtained from peripheral blood. These receptors were collected from a human donor in a cohort sampled during active COVID-19. CDR3s include the opening cysteine and the closing phenylalanine or tryptophan. Each record gives: D gene, J gene, clone size, CDR3 length, V gene, CDR3 DNA, CDR3 protein. The D gene is left open where the match is weak. Some rows have no size entry. The others give once, few or many, or a class for an expanded clone.

d_call: NA; j_call: TRBJ2-1; clone_size: NA; cdr3_length: 13; v_call: TRBV12-3/TRBV12-4; cdr3_nt: TGTGCCAGCAGGGAGGACTCCTACAATGAGCAGTTCTTC; cdr3_aa: CASREDSYNEQFF
d_call: NA; j_call: TRBJ1-4; clone_size: NA; cdr3_length: 16; v_call: TRBV6-1; cdr3_nt: TGTGCCAGCAGTAAAGCTGAGGCAGGGCGGTATGAAAAACTGTTTTTT; cdr3_aa: CASSKAEAGRYEKLFF
d_call: NA; j_call: TRBJ2-2; clone_size: NA; cdr3_length: 18; v_call: TRBV7-8; cdr3_nt: TGTGCCAGCAGCTTAGTTATTCGGGCGGGGACGAACACCGGGGAGCTGTTTTTT; cdr3_aa: CASSLVIRAGTNTGELFF
d_call: TRBD2; j_call: TRBJ2-2; clone_size: NA; cdr3_length: 14; v_call: TRBV7-2; cdr3_nt: TGTGCCAGCGGGCGACTAGCGGGGACCGGGGAGCTGTTTTTT; cdr3_aa: CASGRLAGTGELFF
d_call: TRBD1; j_call: TRBJ1-6; clone_size: few; cdr3_length: 16; v_call: TRBV4-1; cdr3_nt: TGCGCCAGCAGCCAAGCTCCGGGACAGGGGACTTCACCCCTCCACTTT; cdr3_aa: CASSQAPGQGTSPLHF
d_call: NA; j_call: TRBJ1-3; clone_size: NA; cdr3_length: 18; v_call: TRBV21-1; cdr3_nt: TGTGCCAGCAGCATTGGAAAATTCGGGTGGGTGGCTGGAAACACCATATATTTT; cdr3_aa: CASSIGKFGWVAGNTIYF
d_call: TRBD1; j_call: TRBJ1-2; clone_size: NA; cdr3_length: 14; v_call: TRBV10-2; cdr3_nt: TGCGCCACCAGGGAGACAGGGATTGACTATGGCTACACCTTC; cdr3_aa: CATRETGIDYGYTF
d_call: NA; j_call: TRBJ1-5; clone_size: NA; cdr3_length: 13; v_call: TRBV11-1; cdr3_nt: TGTGCCAGCAGCTTAGGTCCAAATCAGCCCCAGCATTTT; cdr3_aa: CASSLGPNQPQHF
d_call: NA; j_call: TRBJ1-5; clone_size: NA; cdr3_length: 13; v_call: TRBV11-3; cdr3_nt: TGTGCCAGCAGCAAAAATCGGGTTGCAGCCCAGCATTTT; cdr3_aa: CASSKNRVAAQHF
d_call: NA; j_call: TRBJ1-2; clone_size: NA; cdr3_length: 17; v_call: TRBV5-1; cdr3_nt: TGCGCCAGCAGCCCATCTCCCTTAGACAGTTCTAACTATGGCTACACCTTC; cdr3_aa: CASSPSPLDSSNYGYTF
d_call: NA; j_call: TRBJ1-1; clone_size: NA; cdr3_length: 12; v_call: TRBV3-1/TRBV3-2; cdr3_nt: TGTGCCAGCAGCCAAGGACGGGGGGAAGCTTTCTTT; cdr3_aa: CASSQGRGEAFF
d_call: TRBD1; j_call: TRBJ1-2; clone_size: NA; cdr3_length: 12; v_call: TRBV2; cdr3_nt: TGTGCCAGCAGGGGGACAGGGTATGGCTACACCTTC; cdr3_aa: CASRGTGYGYTF
d_call: TRBD2; j_call: TRBJ2-5; clone_size: NA; cdr3_length: 16; v_call: TRBV3-1/TRBV3-2; cdr3_nt: TGTGCCAGCAGCCAAGAGATAGCGGGGGGGCGGGAGACCCAGTACTTC; cdr3_aa: CASSQEIAGGRETQYF
d_call: NA; j_call: TRBJ2-2; clone_size: NA; cdr3_length: 15; v_call: TRBV11-2; cdr3_nt: TGTGCCAGCAGCTCCCGCGGGGTGGGTCCCGGGGAGCTGTTTTTT; cdr3_aa: CASSSRGVGPGELFF
d_call: NA; j_call: TRBJ1-1; clone_size: NA; cdr3_length: 12; v_call: TRBV11-2; cdr3_nt: TGTGCCAGCAGTTTCGGGGACACTGAAGCTTTCTTT; cdr3_aa: CASSFGDTEAFF
d_call: TRBD1; j_call: TRBJ1-4; clone_size: NA; cdr3_length: 17; v_call: TRBV15; cdr3_nt: TGTGCCACCAGCAGAGGGGGACAGGGGGTCCGTAATGAAAAACTGTTTTTT; cdr3_aa: CATSRGGQGVRNEKLFF
d_call: TRBD1; j_call: TRBJ2-5; clone_size: once; cdr3_length: 15; v_call: TRBV5-1; cdr3_nt: TGCGCCAGCAGCAGAGGGACAGGATCCACAGAGACCCAGTACTTC; cdr3_aa: CASSRGTGSTETQYF
d_call: TRBD1; j_call: TRBJ1-5; clone_size: few; cdr3_length: 17; v_call: TRBV19; cdr3_nt: TGTGCCAGTAGTATAGAACGGACAGGGGGCCGCAATCAGCCCCAGCATTTT; cdr3_aa: CASSIERTGGRNQPQHF
d_call: NA; j_call: TRBJ2-4; clone_size: once; cdr3_length: 16; v_call: TRBV7-2; cdr3_nt: TGTGCCAGCAGCTTCAAGGGAGGTGGTGCCAAAAACATTCAGTACTTC; cdr3_aa: CASSFKGGGAKNIQYF
d_call: NA; j_call: TRBJ2-1; clone_size: NA; cdr3_length: 14; v_call: TRBV29-1; cdr3_nt: TGCAGCGTTGAAGCGAACCCATCGGGGAGTGAGCAGTTCTTC; cdr3_aa: CSVEANPSGSEQFF
d_call: TRBD2; j_call: TRBJ2-3; clone_size: NA; cdr3_length: 16; v_call: TRBV7-2; cdr3_nt: TGTGCCAGCAGCCTGGGGACTAGCCGTCGCACAGATACGCAGTATTTT; cdr3_aa: CASSLGTSRRTDTQYF
d_call: TRBD1; j_call: TRBJ2-7; clone_size: NA; cdr3_length: 13; v_call: TRBV2; cdr3_nt: TGTGCCAGCACTTGGGACAGGAACTACGAGCAGTACTTC; cdr3_aa: CASTWDRNYEQYF
d_call: NA; j_call: TRBJ2-1; clone_size: NA; cdr3_length: 12; v_call: TRBV29-1; cdr3_nt: TGCAGCGTCCTTGGCTGGGGCCGGGAGCAGTTCTTC; cdr3_aa: CSVLGWGREQFF
d_call: TRBD2; j_call: TRBJ2-3; clone_size: NA; cdr3_length: 14; v_call: TRBV7-2; cdr3_nt: TGTGCCACTATTAAGCGGGAGGGTGGAGATACGCAGTATTTT; cdr3_aa: CATIKREGGDTQYF
d_call: TRBD2; j_call: TRBJ2-2; clone_size: NA; cdr3_length: 17; v_call: TRBV7-3; cdr3_nt: TGTGCCAGCAGCTTTTATGGCGGGAGCGCGAACACCGGGGAGCTGTTTTTT; cdr3_aa: CASSFYGGSANTGELFF
d_call: NA; j_call: TRBJ2-3; clone_size: few; cdr3_length: 15; v_call: TRBV4-2; cdr3_nt: TGTGCCAGCAGCCAAGAGAACTCCCACACAGATACGCAGTATTTT; cdr3_aa: CASSQENSHTDTQYF
d_call: NA; j_call: TRBJ1-1; clone_size: NA; cdr3_length: 14; v_call: TRBV6-5; cdr3_nt: TGTGCCAGCAGGCCACCCGGGGGGTACACTGAAGCTTTCTTT; cdr3_aa: CASRPPGGYTEAFF
d_call: TRBD1; j_call: TRBJ2-1; clone_size: NA; cdr3_length: 14; v_call: TRBV9; cdr3_nt: TGTGCCAGCAGCGTAGAGCAGGGGGCATATGAGCAGTTCTTC; cdr3_aa: CASSVEQGAYEQFF
d_call: TRBD1; j_call: TRBJ1-1; clone_size: NA; cdr3_length: 15; v_call: TRBV7-3; cdr3_nt: TGTGCCAGCAGCCCCCGTCCGGGACAGGGGACTGAAGCTTTCTTT; cdr3_aa: CASSPRPGQGTEAFF
d_call: NA; j_call: TRBJ1-1; clone_size: NA; cdr3_length: 13; v_call: TRBV7-2; cdr3_nt: TGTGCCAGCAGCTTTAGGAGGAACACTGAAGCTTTCTTT; cdr3_aa: CASSFRRNTEAFF
d_call: TRBD1; j_call: TRBJ1-2; clone_size: few; cdr3_length: 13; v_call: TRBV6-5; cdr3_nt: TGTGCCAGCAGGGGGGACAGTTACTATGGCTACACCTTC; cdr3_aa: CASRGDSYYGYTF
d_call: NA; j_call: TRBJ1-2; clone_size: few; cdr3_length: 13; v_call: TRBV12-5; cdr3_nt: TGTGCTAGTGGTTTGGGACTGAACTATGGCTACACCTTC; cdr3_aa: CASGLGLNYGYTF
d_call: NA; j_call: TRBJ2-3; clone_size: few; cdr3_length: 13; v_call: TRBV6-5; cdr3_nt: TGTGCCAGCAGGCAGGGGGGTATGGGTACGCAGTATTTT; cdr3_aa: CASRQGGMGTQYF
d_call: NA; j_call: TRBJ1-1; clone_size: NA; cdr3_length: 14; v_call: TRBV5-5; cdr3_nt: TGTGCCAGCACATTCCTTTCCGGGGACACTGAAGCTTTCTTT; cdr3_aa: CASTFLSGDTEAFF
d_call: TRBD2; j_call: TRBJ2-1; clone_size: NA; cdr3_length: 14; v_call: TRBV5-1; cdr3_nt: TGCGCCAGCAGCCCCGGGGGGGAGGGAGTTGAGCAGTTCTTC; cdr3_aa: CASSPGGEGVEQFF
d_call: NA; j_call: TRBJ1-1; clone_size: NA; cdr3_length: 13; v_call: TRBV18; cdr3_nt: TGTGCCAGCTCACTGGACAGCAACACTGAAGCTTTCTTT; cdr3_aa: CASSLDSNTEAFF
d_call: NA; j_call: TRBJ2-2; clone_size: NA; cdr3_length: 13; v_call: TRBV5-6; cdr3_nt: TGTGCCAGCAGCCCCAGGGATACCGGGGAGCTGTTTTTT; cdr3_aa: CASSPRDTGELFF
d_call: TRBD2; j_call: TRBJ2-2; clone_size: few; cdr3_length: 15; v_call: TRBV2; cdr3_nt: TGTGCCAGCAGCTGGACTAGCGGGAGTTCCGGGGAGCTGTTTTTT; cdr3_aa: CASSWTSGSSGELFF
d_call: TRBD1; j_call: TRBJ1-3; clone_size: NA; cdr3_length: 16; v_call: TRBV10-3; cdr3_nt: TGTGCCATCAGTGCTCTATCTACAGGGGGCGGAAACACCATATATTTT; cdr3_aa: CAISALSTGGGNTIYF
d_call: NA; j_call: TRBJ1-4; clone_size: NA; cdr3_length: 15; v_call: TRBV5-1; cdr3_nt: TGCGCCAGCAGCTGGGAAGGGAGGGGGAATGAAAAACTGTTTTTT; cdr3_aa: CASSWEGRGNEKLFF
d_call: TRBD1; j_call: TRBJ1-1; clone_size: NA; cdr3_length: 15; v_call: TRBV7-9; cdr3_nt: TGTGCCAGCAGGAACCCGGGACAGGGGAACACTGAAGCTTTCTTT; cdr3_aa: CASRNPGQGNTEAFF
d_call: TRBD1; j_call: TRBJ1-2; clone_size: NA; cdr3_length: 16; v_call: TRBV4-1; cdr3_nt: TGCGCCAGCAGCCAAGATCGGACAGGGACTACGGGTGGCTACACCTTC; cdr3_aa: CASSQDRTGTTGGYTF
d_call: NA; j_call: TRBJ2-4; clone_size: many; cdr3_length: 15; v_call: TRBV3-1/TRBV3-2; cdr3_nt: TGTGCCAGCAGCCATCCGGTTCTAGCCAAAAACATTCAGTACTTC; cdr3_aa: CASSHPVLAKNIQYF
d_call: TRBD1; j_call: TRBJ2-1; clone_size: NA; cdr3_length: 15; v_call: TRBV9; cdr3_nt: TGTGCCAGCAGCGTAGGTCAGGGGGCCTACAATGAGCAGTTCTTC; cdr3_aa: CASSVGQGAYNEQFF